The 5 T cell receptor beta chains presented below share a single source sample, sequenced in a study of T cells after yellow fever vaccination. TCRdb ran MiXCR on the 5' RACE reads and lists one entry per CDR3 protein. The table has 450,000 to 550,000 distinct CDR3 sequences, about a fifth seen once. Source: PBMCs, taken approximately 22 days after the first yellow fever vaccination. Receptors originate from a man younger than 30 who received the YFV17D yellow fever vaccine.

In this sample, this clonotype turned up many times. The CDR3 DNA sequence: TGTGCCAGCAGCCATTCCCTTTCACCCCTCCACTTT. Amino acid sequence: CASSHSLSPLHF. V usage is TRBV14 and J usage is TRBJ1-6; D is unclear. This CDR3 has 12 residues. Trimming pared 3 bases from V and 9 bases from J, leaving 6 bases between. Germline V gene sequence: CDR1 SGHDN, CDR2 FVKESK. The entire variable domain, with the rest obtained from reference TRBV14 and TRBJ1-6, is as follows: EAGVTQFPSHSVIEKGQTVTLRCDPISGHDNLYWYRRVMGKEIKFLLHFVKESKQDESGMPNNRFLAERTGGTYSTLKVQPAELEDSGVYFCASSHSLSPLHFGNGTRLTVT.

This clonotype showed up just a few times. This chain joins TRBV30 and TRBJ2-7, with a weak D call TRBD2 (6 bases). Germline V lookup: CDR1 GTSNPN, CDR2 SVGIG (reference sequence). V shed 2 bases and J shed 2 bases, with 13 bases lying between them. There are 14 residues in the CDR3. CDR3 nucleotides: TGTGCCTGGAGTCCCGGGACTCTGGCCTACGAGCAGTACTTC. Translated: CAWSPGTLAYEQYF.

The rearrangement joins TRBV20-1 to TRBJ2-2, with TRBD2 matching over 9 bases. With V trimmed by 3 bases and J by 4 bases, 9 bases remained unmatched. This CDR3 has 16 residues. CDR1 and CDR2 (germline): DFQATT, SNEGSKA (reference sequence). The CDR3 loop is CSARGPIAGVTGELFF. CDR3 DNA sequence: TGCAGTGCTAGGGGTCCGATAGCGGGGGTCACCGGGGAGCTGTTTTTT.

The J gene is TRBJ2-3, the V gene TRBV20-1; D may match TRBD1 or TRBD2 (5 bases each). Germline V CDR1 and CDR2: DFQATT, SNEGSKA (reference sequence). The CDR3 extends over 14 amino acids. The ends were cut back, 0 bases at V and 4 bases at J, with 11 bases in the middle. The CDR3 here is CSARDLRGADTQYF. In DNA form, the CDR3 reads TGCAGTGCTAGAGATTTGAGGGGTGCAGATACGCAGTATTTT.

V gene TRBV7-2 combines with J gene TRBJ2-3; 9 bases line up with TRBD2. This CDR3 has 17 residues. Germline CDR1 is SGHTA and CDR2 is FQGNSA. V lost 0 bases and J lost 4; bases outside the gene matches: 8. CDR3 loop: CASSLAMVAGASDTQYF. The CDR3 DNA reads TGTGCCAGCAGCTTAGCTATGGTAGCGGGGGCCTCAGATACGCAGTATTTT.